The rows below give T cell receptor beta chains drawn from one sample of a study of OX40 agonist ivuxolimab in advanced cancers. Some clones are missing from TCRdb's copy, which holds only in-frame ones; the method was immunoSEQ multiplex PCR. The table shows some 60,000 clones, with about 85% occurring only once. Material: CD4+ or CD8+ T cells sorted from blood, obtained in a trial of the OX40 agonist ivuxolimab. Receptors were obtained from an adult with an advanced solid tumor such as melanoma, head and neck, liver or kidney cancer. The CDR3 runs from the conserved cysteine through the conserved F or W. A D gene is named only where the DNA matches it firmly. Expanded clones get a size class; other rows say once, few or many, or leave the size out.

size,J,D,V,DNA,CDR3
-,TRBJ2-3,TRBD2,TRBV5-8,TGTGCCAGCAGCTTGGGCGGGAGGTTCAGCACAGATACGCAGTATTTT,CASSLGGRFSTDTQYF
-,TRBJ2-1,TRBD2,TRBV28,TGTGCCAGCAGTTCTAGCGGGAGCTTCTATGAGCAGTTCTTC,CASSSSGSFYEQFF
-,TRBJ2-7,-,TRBV29-1,TGCAGCGTTTTAATCTACTACGAGCAGTACTTC,CSVLIYYEQYF
-,TRBJ1-2,-,TRBV13,TGTGCCAGCAGCTTAGTTGGGTACAGAGCCTATGGCTACACCTTC,CASSLVGYRAYGYTF
-,TRBJ2-5,-,TRBV29-1,TGCAGCGTTGGAGTTCAAGAGACCCAGTACTTC,CSVGVQETQYF
-,TRBJ2-7,-,TRBV5-1,TGCGCCAGCAGCTTAGGCGACTACGAGCAGTACTTC,CASSLGDYEQYF
few,TRBJ1-5,TRBD1,TRBV25-1,TGTGCCAGCAGTGACGACAGGGGGCGTCAGCCCCAGCATTTT,CASSDDRGRQPQHF
-,TRBJ2-1,TRBD2,TRBV30,TGTGCCTGGAGTGCCCGCGGACTAGCAGTTTACAATGAGCAGTTCTTC,CAWSARGLAVYNEQFF
-,TRBJ1-5,TRBD1,TRBV7-2,TGTGCCAGCAGCTACCGGGACAGAGGGCAGCCCCAGCATTTT,CASSYRDRGQPQHF
-,TRBJ2-5,-,TRBV5-1,TGCGCCAGCAGCTTGGTTCCAGGAGGAGATGAGACCCAGTACTTC,CASSLVPGGDETQYF
-,TRBJ1-5,TRBD1,TRBV19,TGTGCCAGTAGTGCGACAGGGGGCGAAGGTCAGCCCCAGCATTTT,CASSATGGEGQPQHF
-,TRBJ1-3,-,TRBV2,TGTGCCAGCATACCAAGGGACTCTGGAAACACCATATATTTT,CASIPRDSGNTIYF
-,TRBJ2-1,TRBD2,TRBV5-1,TGCGCCAGCAGCGGGGTGCGGGGGGCCCCATATCCGAGTGAGCAGTTCTTC,CASSGVRGAPYPSEQFF
-,TRBJ2-7,-,TRBV6-6,TGTGCCAGCAGTTACTTAGGGGTGAACGAGCAGTACTTC,CASSYLGVNEQYF
-,TRBJ1-5,-,TRBV5-4,TGTGCCAGCAGCTTAGCAGGGGTTAATCAGCCCCAGCATTTT,CASSLAGVNQPQHF
-,TRBJ2-5,-,TRBV7-3,TGTGCCAGCAGCCCAATTGCCAGGAACCAAGAGACCCAGTACTTC,CASSPIARNQETQYF
-,TRBJ2-5,-,TRBV6-6,TGTGCCAGCAGTCCCCTAGGGGGGAGGGAGACCCAGTACTTC,CASSPLGGRETQYF
-,TRBJ2-3,TRBD2,TRBV6-6,TGTGCCAGCAGTCACACTAGCGGGGGCTACACAGATACGCAGTATTTT,CASSHTSGGYTDTQYF
-,TRBJ1-4,TRBD1,TRBV9,TGTGCCAGCAGCGTCGGGATCGGACAGGGGGATGAAAAACTGTTTTTT,CASSVGIGQGDEKLFF
-,TRBJ1-4,-,TRBV4-1,TGCGCCAGCAGCCCAACAGGGACCGGGGGAAAACTGTTTTTT,CASSPTGTGGKLFF
-,TRBJ2-1,TRBD1,TRBV15,TGTGCCACCAGCAGACACCCTGCGACAGGGGACAATGAGCAGTTCTTC,CATSRHPATGDNEQFF
-,TRBJ2-5,TRBD2,TRBV28,TGTGCCAGCAGCCGCAAGCGGGGGGGCATCGAGACCCAGTACTTC,CASSRKRGGIETQYF
-,TRBJ2-7,TRBD1,TRBV5-1,TGCGCCAGCAGCGGCGGACAGGGGCTCTACGAGCAGTACTTC,CASSGGQGLYEQYF
few,TRBJ2-5,TRBD2,TRBV4-1,TGCGCCAGCAGCCAAGGGGCTAGCGGGAGTATGGAGACCCAGTACTTC,CASSQGASGSMETQYF
once,TRBJ2-2,TRBD1,TRBV7-8,TGTGCCAGCAGATGGGACAGGGGGCTCCTTGGGGAGCTGTTTTTT,CASRWDRGLLGELFF
-,TRBJ2-1,-,TRBV25-1,TGTGCCAGCAGTGAATCGTGGGGCAATGAGCAGTTCTTC,CASSESWGNEQFF
-,TRBJ2-5,-,TRBV28,TGTGCCAGCATCACCAGGGGTCGCGGGGAGACCCAGTACTTC,CASITRGRGETQYF
few,TRBJ2-2,TRBD2,TRBV4-1,TGCGCCAGCAGCCAAGTGGGACTAGCGGGGGCCTTAACCGGGGAGCTGTTTTTT,CASSQVGLAGALTGELFF
-,TRBJ2-5,-,TRBV9,TGTGCCAGCAGCGTCGCGACAGGCGGGTTTCTGGAGACCCAGTACTTC,CASSVATGGFLETQYF
-,TRBJ2-1,-,TRBV18,TGTGCCAGCTCACCACTGGCGTTGGGCTCCAATGAGCAGTTCTTC,CASSPLALGSNEQFF
-,TRBJ2-5,-,TRBV9,TGTGCCAGCAGCGCGGGGAGGGGGGCGGTCCAAGAGACCCAGTACTTC,CASSAGRGAVQETQYF
-,TRBJ2-5,-,TRBV6-1,TGTGCCAGCAGTAGAGCCGGGTTAGGAGGGGAGACCCAGTACTTC,CASSRAGLGGETQYF
-,TRBJ2-7,-,TRBV7-2,TGTGCCAGCAGCTCGGGGAGATTGGCCTACGAGCAGTACTTC,CASSSGRLAYEQYF
-,TRBJ2-3,TRBD1,TRBV5-1,TGCGCCAGCAGCTTAGGGACAGTTAGGAGCACAGATACGCAGTATTTT,CASSLGTVRSTDTQYF
-,TRBJ2-3,-,TRBV7-2,TGTGCCAGCAGCCCCCCAGGGTATACGCAGTATTTT,CASSPPGYTQYF
-,TRBJ2-7,-,TRBV6-5,TGTGCCAGCAGTTCGGACATTACCTACGAGCAGTACTTC,CASSSDITYEQYF
-,TRBJ2-7,TRBD2,TRBV6-1,TGTGCCAGCAGTGCGACTAGCGGAGGGAAGTACGAGCAGTACTTC,CASSATSGGKYEQYF
-,TRBJ2-3,TRBD2,TRBV19,TGTGCCAGTAGTATAGGAGTGGGACTAGCCACAGATACGCAGTATTTT,CASSIGVGLATDTQYF
once,TRBJ2-2,-,TRBV9,TGTGCCAGCAGCGTTATGAACACCGGGGAGCTGTTTTTT,CASSVMNTGELFF
-,TRBJ2-2,-,TRBV7-9,TGTGCCAGCAGCCCTTTCGGTCTAGCGACCCCGTCTGAGCTGTTTTTT,CASSPFGLATPSELFF
once,TRBJ2-7,-,TRBV7-8,TGTGCCAGCAGTTCCCTTAGTGGACAAGGATACGAGCAGTACTTC,CASSSLSGQGYEQYF
-,TRBJ1-4,-,TRBV4-1,TGCGCCAGCAGCCAAGGACGCCCGGGGAATAATGAAAAACTGTTTTTT,CASSQGRPGNNEKLFF
few,TRBJ1-4,-,TRBV27,TGTGCCAGCAGCCGCAGGGGAGAATATGAAAAACTGTTTTTT,CASSRRGEYEKLFF
-,TRBJ1-1,-,TRBV21-1,TGTGCCAGCAGCAAACCGGTTATTCGACAGGGGAACACTGAAGCTTTCTTT,CASSKPVIRQGNTEAFF
-,TRBJ1-1,-,TRBV6-1,TGTGCCAGCTTACACCCAAACACTGAAGCTTTCTTT,CASLHPNTEAFF
-,TRBJ2-5,-,TRBV29-1,TGCAGTTCTAGCTCGTCTGGGGAGACCCAGTACTTC,CSSSSSGETQYF
-,TRBJ1-5,-,TRBV18,TGTGCCAGCTCACCAAATGGACCAGGGGCGAATAGCAATCAGCCCCAGCATTTT,CASSPNGPGANSNQPQHF
once,TRBJ2-7,TRBD2,TRBV5-3,TGTGCCAGAAGCGGAGGTAGCGGGGAGGAGGAGCAGTACTTC,CARSGGSGEEEQYF
-,TRBJ1-4,-,TRBV28,TGTGCCAGCAGTTTGATTAGGGGAGGGGGGAATGAAAAACTGTTTTTT,CASSLIRGGGNEKLFF
-,TRBJ2-3,-,TRBV10-3,TGTGCCATCAGTGTGGCGCGGGGGCTCTCCACAGATACGCAGTATTTT,CAISVARGLSTDTQYF
once,TRBJ2-7,-,TRBV6-5,TGTGCCAGCAGTTACTCGAAGGCAGGGGAAAACTACGAGCAGTACTTC,CASSYSKAGENYEQYF
-,TRBJ1-5,-,TRBV28,TGTGCCAGCAGTTCACAGGTATGGAGCAATCAGCCCCAGCATTTT,CASSSQVWSNQPQHF
-,TRBJ2-7,-,TRBV13,TGTGCCAGCAGCGTCGGGACAACCTACGAGCAGTACTTC,CASSVGTTYEQYF
-,TRBJ2-7,TRBD1,TRBV5-1,TGCGCCAGCAGCTTGTCCGGGACAGGGTCCTACGAGCAGTACTTC,CASSLSGTGSYEQYF